Below are 17 T cell receptor beta chains sequenced from a single sample in a study of blood T cells in healthy people across ages. A sample-barcoded 5' primer and a J-beta primer mix were used in a second PCR of roughly 6 to 11 cycles. TCRdb recomputed calls from the 5' RACE reads with MiXCR, one row per CDR3 protein. The repertoire consists of more than 1,400,000 distinct CDR3 sequences, with 42% occurring once and the leading ten covering roughly 7.9%. Specimen: blood. These receptors were obtained from a young woman in good health.

The chain is built from TRBV5-1 and TRBJ1-1; 12 nucleotides line up with TRBD1. CDR1 and CDR2 (germline): SGHRS, YFSETQ. The junction had 1 base not matched to a gene; V was cut back by 6 bases and J by 4 bases. CDR3 length equals 13 residues. CDR3 sequence: CASTGQGATEAFF. The DNA of the CDR3 is TGCGCCAGCACGGGACAGGGGGCCACTGAAGCTTTCTTT.

The table lists this clonotype with many counts. The J gene is TRBJ2-1, the V gene TRBV29-1, with D maybe TRBD2 (6 bases). V lost 4 bases and J 8 bases, leaving 15 bases between the germline ends. CDR3 size: 13 residues. Germline lookup yields CDR1 SQVTM and CDR2 ANQGSEA. CDR3 sequence (DNA): TGCAGCGTTGGGGGCGGGATCGCCGATGAGCAGTTCTTC. Translated, it gives CSVGGGIADEQFF.

The chain combines TRBV6-1 with TRBJ1-2; D is uncertain. Trimming left V 4 bases short and J 6 bases short, with 9 bases between. The germline V gene encodes CDR1 MNHNS and CDR2 SASEGT. This CDR3 spans 12 amino acids. CDR3 DNA: TGTGCCAGCAGTGTCGGGGTGGATGGCTACACCTTC. Residues: CASSVGVDGYTF.

The chain links TRBV28 to TRBJ2-3, with 13 bases matching TRBD2. The CDR3 runs 20 residues. V shed 4 bases, J shed 4 bases, and the junction held 17 bases outside the gene matches. Germline-derived CDR1 and CDR2 are MDHEN and SYDVKM. The DNA for the CDR3 is TGTGCCAGCAGTTCCCCCGCCCCCGGACTAGCGGGGGATATTGCAGATACGCAGTATTTT. Its protein product is CASSSPAPGLAGDIADTQYF.

The sample holds a few counts of this clonotype. The V gene is TRBV6-6, the J gene TRBJ2-3, with a weak D call TRBD2 (5 bases). Per the germline V gene, CDR1 is MNHNY and CDR2 is SVGAGI (reference sequence). The CDR3 is made up of 13 amino acids. The V end lost 5 bases, the J end lost 2 bases, and 8 bases lay between the germline ends. CDR3 DNA sequence: TGTGCCAGCAGTGCGGGTTACACAGATACGCAGTATTTT. Protein: CASSAGYTDTQYF.

The rearrangement links TRBV29-1 to TRBJ2-7; 7 bases are shared with TRBD1. TRBJ2-5 matches the DNA end more closely, so the J call is doubtful. The CDR3 has 16 residues. From germline, CDR1 is SQVTM and CDR2 ANQGSEA. CDR3 coding DNA: TGCAGCGTTGAAGTCGGACAGGCCTATCCCCGAGAGACCCAGTACTTC. Its translation: CSVEVGQAYPRETQYF.

The V gene is TRBV21-1, the J gene TRBJ2-7. TRBV21-1 is a recognized pseudogene. The CDR3 consists of 13 residues. In DNA, the CDR3 is TGTGCCAGCAGCAAATTGGCTTTCTACGAGCAGTACTTC. As protein: CASSKLAFYEQYF.

This clonotype appeared a few times. The chain joins TRBV20-1 to TRBJ2-3; tentatively, D is TRBD1 (5 bases). CDR3 length: 16 residues. CDR1 is DFQATT, CDR2 SNEGSKA, per germline (reference sequence). The V gene lost 4 bases and the J gene lost 0 bases, with 17 bases spanning the gap. DNA for the CDR3: TGCAGTGCTATACACCGTGGGGCGGCTAGCACAGATACGCAGTATTTT. It translates to CSAIHRGAASTDTQYF.

This clonotype was recorded a few times. The genes are TRBV11-2 and TRBJ2-6; D remains unclear. Germline CDR1 SGHAT, CDR2 FQNNGV. The germline V and J ends were trimmed by 3 bases and 4 bases, with 10 bases remaining between them. This CDR3 has 15 amino acids. The CDR3 protein is CASSFQVTGANVLTF. CDR3 nucleotides: TGTGCCAGCAGCTTCCAGGTTACAGGGGCCAACGTCCTGACTTTC.

The CDR3 loop reads CSAEGQTDTQYF. CDR3 nucleotides: TGCAGCGCCGAGGGACAGACAGATACGCAGTATTTT. This sequence joins TRBV29-1 and TRBJ2-3; 7 positions agree with TRBD1. CDR1 and CDR2 from the germline V gene are SQVTM and ANQGSEA. The J segment lost 3 bases and the V segment lost 7 bases, leaving 4 bases of the junction unmatched. The CDR3 runs to 12 residues.

This chain uses TRBV20-1 with TRBJ2-5; D gene uncertain. The V end lost 3 bases, the J end lost 5 bases, and 10 bases lay between the germline ends. This CDR3 comprises 12 residues. Germline V CDR1 and CDR2: DFQATT, SNEGSKA (reference sequence). The CDR3 DNA reads as TGCAGTGCTAGTACCGATCTGGAGACCCAGTACTTC. This encodes CSASTDLETQYF.

This chain links TRBV6-5 with TRBJ1-2, with D perhaps matching TRBD1 (6 bases). With 10 bases removed from V and 1 base from J, the gap between germline ends came to 16 bases. Looked up from germline, CDR1 is MNHEY and CDR2 is SVGAGI. The CDR3 extends over 14 amino acids. The CDR3, as DNA: TGTGCCACTTATCCAGGGGCCGGTAACTATGGCTACACCTTC. It codes for CATYPGAGNYGYTF.

The chain uses TRBV5-1 and TRBJ2-3; 8 positions match TRBD2. Trimming cost V 5 bases and J 6 bases; bases outside gene matches: 14. In germline, CDR1 is SGHRS, CDR2 YFSETQ. This CDR3 has 16 amino acids. The CDR3 DNA reads as TGCGCCAGCAGGTGGATTAGCGGGGACCCCACGGATACGCAGTATTTT. It is translated as CASRWISGDPTDTQYF.

This clonotype turned up a few times. J is TRBJ2-5 and V is TRBV3-1; no reliable D call. CDR1 and CDR2 (germline): LGHDT, YNNKEL (reference sequence). Trimming left V 4 bases short and J 11 bases short, with 17 bases between. The CDR3 contains 13 residues. The CDR3 reads CASSPYGANEQYF. DNA of the CDR3: TGTGCCAGCAGCCCCTACGGTGCGAATGAGCAGTACTTC.

This clonotype was detected only a few times. The V gene is TRBV6-1, the J gene TRBJ1-1, with 7 bases lining up with TRBD1. Germline assignment: CDR1 MNHNS and CDR2 SASEGT. The J segment lost 5 bases and the V segment lost 9 bases, leaving 9 bases of the junction unmatched. The CDR3 contains 13 residues. The CDR3 is CASQMTGLTEAFF. DNA of the CDR3: TGTGCCAGTCAGATGACAGGGTTGACTGAAGCTTTCTTT.

The rearrangement uses TRBV20-1 and TRBJ2-1; 10 bases map to TRBD2. The V and J ends lost 1 base and 3 bases, in that order; junction bases with no gene match: 9. Germline CDR1 reads DFQATT; CDR2 reads SNEGSKA (reference sequence). The CDR3 has 17 amino acids. The CDR3 here is CSARAPGLAAFYNEQFF. For the CDR3, the DNA is TGCAGTGCTAGAGCCCCAGGACTAGCGGCATTCTACAATGAGCAGTTCTTC.

The chain links TRBV5-1 to TRBJ1-2; 8 bases fit TRBD1. CDR1 is SGHRS, CDR2 YFSETQ, per germline. V trimming: 3 bases; J trimming: 0 bases; junction bases outside the gene matches: 10. The CDR3 is 17 residues long. The CDR3: CASSSGTGLITNYGYTF. CDR3 nucleotides: TGCGCCAGCAGCTCCGGGACAGGCTTAATCACTAACTATGGCTACACCTTC. The entire variable domain, with the rest obtained from reference TRBV5-1 and TRBJ1-2, is as follows: KAGVTQTPRYLIKTRGQQVTLSCSPISGHRSVSWYQQTPGQGLQFLFEYFSETQRNKGNFPGRFSGRQFSNSRSEMNVSTLELGDSALYLCASSSGTGLITNYGYTFGSGTRLTVV.